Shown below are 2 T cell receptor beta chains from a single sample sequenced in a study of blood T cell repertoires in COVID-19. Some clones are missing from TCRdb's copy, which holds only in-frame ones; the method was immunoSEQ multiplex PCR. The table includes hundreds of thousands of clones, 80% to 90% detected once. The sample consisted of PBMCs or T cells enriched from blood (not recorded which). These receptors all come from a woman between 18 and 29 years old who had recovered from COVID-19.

As DNA, the CDR3 is TGTGCCAGCAGTCCTCGAACCAGGGGGCGCTGGAATGAGCAGTTCTTC. The encoded protein is CASSPRTRGRWNEQFF. This chain joins TRBV28 and TRBJ2-1, with TRBD1 matching over 8 bases. Germline V CDR1 and CDR2: MDHEN, SYDVKM. V trimming: 5 bases; J trimming: 7 bases; junction bases outside the gene matches: 13. The CDR3 has 16 residues.

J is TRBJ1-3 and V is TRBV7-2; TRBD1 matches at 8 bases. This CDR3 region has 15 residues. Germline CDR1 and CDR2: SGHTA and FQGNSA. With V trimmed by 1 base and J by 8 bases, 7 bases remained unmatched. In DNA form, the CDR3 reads TGTGCCAGCAGCTTAGATGGTCAGGGGGCGGACACCATATATTTT. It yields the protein CASSLDGQGADTIYF.